This entry lists 28 T cell receptor beta chains sequenced from one sample in a study of blood T cell repertoires in COVID-19 (TCRdb year 2020). Library preparation was by the immunoSEQ multiplex PCR assay. Held by TCRdb, this immuneACCESS table contains in-frame sequences only and omits some clones. Under half of the omission traces to an unresolved V gene where checked; the cause of the rest is unknown. This sample gives 130,000 to 150,000 clones in total; 84% of them show up just once. In total, the top ten clones hold approximately 10% of the sample. The specimen was peripheral blood. These receptors all stem from a man between 60 and 75 years old with active or convalescent COVID-19.

The genes are TRBV19 and TRBJ2-7, with 9 nucleotides matching TRBD1. Germline V gene lookup returns CDR1 LNHDA and CDR2 SQIVND (reference sequence). CDR3 length: 15 residues. V lost 5 bases, J lost 6 bases, and 11 bases stayed unmatched. In nucleotides, the CDR3 is TGTGCCAGTAGTGCCCCAAACAGGGGGCTGAGCGAGCAGTACTTC. Protein product: CASSAPNRGLSEQYF. The whole variable domain, filled in from reference TRBV19 and TRBJ2-7, reads DGGITQSPKYLFRKEGQNVTLSCEQNLNHDAMYWYRQDPGQGLRLIYYSQIVNDFQKGDIAEGYSVSREKKESFPLTVTSAQKNPTAFYLCASSAPNRGLSEQYFGPGTRLTVT.

This CDR3 is CASRQQGGAGYGYTF. The CDR3 DNA is TGCGCCAGCAGACAACAAGGGGGCGCAGGATATGGCTACACCTTC. The chain employs TRBV5-1 and TRBJ1-2; 7 nucleotides align to TRBD1. V dropped 5 bases and J dropped 5; count of bases not matched to a gene: 12. CDR1 is SGHRS and CDR2 is YFSETQ in the germline V gene. The CDR3 extends over 15 amino acids.

The V call is TRBV3-1 (or the pseudogene TRBV3-2), the J call TRBJ1-2; D uncertain. Trimming left V 4 bases short and J 8 bases short, with 17 bases between. CDR3 size: 14 residues. The germline V gene has CDR1 LGHDT and CDR2 YNNKEL (reference sequence). The CDR3 spells CASSPGVRTRGYTF. The CDR3 DNA reads as TGTGCCAGCAGCCCCGGGGTCCGGACCAGGGGCTACACCTTC.

This chain joins TRBV27 and TRBJ1-3; the match to TRBD1 covers 7 bases. Trimming removed 6 bases from V and 0 bases from J; junction bases left unmatched: 2. CDR1 MNHEY and CDR2 SMNVEV come from the germline V gene (reference sequence). The CDR3 sequence is 14 residues long. The chain's CDR3 is CASRQGSSGNTIYF. In DNA, the CDR3 is TGTGCCAGCAGACAGGGGAGCTCTGGAAACACCATATATTTT.

The chain's CDR3 is CASSISPQGVQPQHF. The CDR3 DNA reads TGTGCCAGCAGTATATCGCCGCAGGGGGTTCAGCCCCAGCATTTT. The rearrangement links TRBV6-5 to TRBJ1-5; 7 bases are shared with TRBD1. CDR3 length: 15 amino acids. The germline V gene encodes CDR1 MNHEY and CDR2 SVGAGI. V was pared by 5 bases and J by 6 bases, with 10 bases of the junction left unmatched.

The chain employs TRBV19 and TRBJ1-3, with 7 positions matching TRBD1. Germline values: CDR1 LNHDA, CDR2 SQIVND (reference sequence). V shed 4 bases, J shed 4 bases, and the junction held 7 bases outside the gene matches. The CDR3 has 15 amino acids. The CDR3 protein is CASSTTGRSGNTIYF. The CDR3 DNA follows: TGTGCCAGTAGTACGACAGGGAGGAGCGGAAACACCATATATTTT.

This clone has a handful of counts. The chain is built from TRBV6-5 and TRBJ1-5; TRBD1 is a possible D gene (6 bases). The CDR3 length is 15 residues. Germline CDR1 MNHEY, CDR2 SVGAGI. V shed 4 bases and J shed 2 bases, with 12 bases lying between them. The CDR3 here is CASSSGAWGNQPQHF. The CDR3 DNA is TGTGCCAGCAGTTCAGGGGCTTGGGGCAATCAGCCCCAGCATTTT.

This chain links TRBV7-2 with TRBJ2-1; 9 bases match TRBD2. Germline CDR1 SGHTA, CDR2 FQGNSA. The CDR3 extends over 16 amino acids. The V segment lost 6 bases and the J segment 7 bases; nucleotides outside the gene matches: 13. The CDR3 sequence is CASSHQAGGPRNEQFF. CDR3 DNA sequence: TGTGCCAGCAGTCATCAAGCGGGGGGCCCTCGGAATGAGCAGTTCTTC.

V is TRBV7-2 and J is TRBJ1-3, with D possibly being TRBD1 (5 bases). The V and J ends lost 6 bases and 8 bases respectively, with 20 bases between them. The germline V gene has CDR1 SGHTA and CDR2 FQGNSA. The CDR3 runs to 15 residues. The CDR3 here is CASRRPGGVFDTIYF. The DNA of the CDR3 is TGTGCCAGCAGACGCCCCGGGGGTGTCTTCGACACCATATATTTT.

V gene TRBV20-1 combines with J gene TRBJ2-7; D might be TRBD1 (5 bases). The CDR3 extends over 13 amino acids. Germline loops: CDR1 DFQATT, CDR2 SNEGSKA (reference sequence). V lost 3 bases and J lost 3, with 12 bases in between. The CDR3 DNA reads as TGCAGTGCTAGTCCCGGACAACGCTACGAGCAGTACGTC. Residues: CSASPGQRYEQYV.

The chain carries TRBV5-1 and TRBJ2-3, with 9 bases identical to TRBD2. CDR3 length equals 14 residues. In germline, CDR1 is SGHRS, CDR2 YFSETQ. J lost 4 bases, V lost 2 bases, and 2 bases had no gene match. CDR3 sequence reads: CASSLERGADTQYF. In nucleotides, the CDR3 is TGCGCCAGCAGCTTAGAGCGGGGGGCAGATACGCAGTATTTT.

In its sample, this clone was seen once. The rearrangement joins TRBV4-1 to TRBJ2-2; 8 bases are a match to TRBD1. This CDR3 contains 15 residues. Germline assignment: CDR1 MGHRA and CDR2 YSYEKL. V trimming: 4 bases; J trimming: 3 bases; junction bases outside the gene matches: 4. CDR3: CASSPYRGDTGELFF. CDR3 DNA sequence: TGCGCCAGCAGCCCTTACAGGGGGGACACCGGGGAGCTGTTTTTT.

This CDR3 is CASSLGGGVLYGYTF. Written as DNA, the CDR3 is TGTGCCAGCAGCTTAGGGGGCGGGGTCCTCTATGGCTACACCTTC. The V and J genes are TRBV5-4 and TRBJ1-2, with 7 bases aligning to TRBD1. Germline CDR1 and CDR2: SGHNT and YYREEE (reference sequence). This CDR3 comprises 15 residues. With 2 bases clipped from V and 4 bases from J, the junction kept 8 bases outside the gene matches. The complete variable domain, with remaining parts taken from reference TRBV5-4 and TRBJ1-2, reads ETGVTQSPTHLIKTRGQQVTLRCSSQSGHNTVSWYQQALGQGPQFIFQYYREEENGRGNFPPRFSGLQFPNYSSELNVNALELDDSALYLCASSLGGGVLYGYTFGSGTRLTVV.

V usage is TRBV6-2 or TRBV6-3 and J usage is TRBJ1-1; 9 bases fit TRBD1. The trim removed 5 bases at V and 4 bases at J, leaving 8 bases unmatched. Germline CDR1 and CDR2: MNHEY and SVGEGT. CDR3 size: 15 residues. This CDR3 reads CASSKQGARGTEAFF. The DNA for the CDR3 is TGTGCCAGCAGTAAACAGGGGGCACGGGGCACTGAAGCTTTCTTT.

The genes are TRBV20-1 and TRBJ1-1, with 9 bases aligning to TRBD1. The CDR3 is made up of 14 amino acids. Trimming removed 3 bases from V and 10 bases from J; junction bases left unmatched: 12. Looked up from germline, CDR1 is DFQATT and CDR2 is SNEGSKA (reference sequence). CDR3 residues: CSASPTGGGGGAFF. DNA of the CDR3: TGCAGTGCTAGTCCCACAGGGGGCGGGGGTGGAGCTTTCTTT.

This chain uses TRBV19 with TRBJ1-6; no clear D. V lost 5 bases and J 6 bases, leaving 14 bases between the germline ends. The CDR3 extends over 15 amino acids. CDR1 and CDR2 from the germline V gene are LNHDA and SQIVND (reference sequence). The CDR3 here is CASSFFSTGNSPLHF. CDR3 coding DNA: TGTGCCAGTAGTTTTTTTTCGACGGGTAATTCACCCCTCCACTTT.

V usage is TRBV19 and J usage is TRBJ1-4, with a tentative D call TRBD1 (5 bases). Germline CDR1 and CDR2: LNHDA and SQIVND (reference sequence). This CDR3 is built from 16 residues. The V end lost 3 bases, the J end lost 7 bases, and 18 bases lay between the germline ends. CDR3 bases: TGTGCCAGTAGTATGTGGACCGGGGGAGGGCCTGAAAAACTGTTTTTT. This codes for CASSMWTGGGPEKLFF.

CDR3 coding DNA: TGTGCCAGCACCCCGATACTAGCGGGAGTAGGGAATGAGCAGTTCTTC. It is translated as CASTPILAGVGNEQFF. The V and J genes are TRBV11-3 and TRBJ2-1, with 11 nucleotides matching TRBD2. Germline CDR1 is SGHNT and CDR2 is YENEEA. CDR3 length: 16 residues. V lost 7 bases, J lost 7 bases, and 12 bases stayed unmatched.

This clone was counted between two and nine times. The V and J genes are TRBV10-3 and TRBJ1-2; tentative D call: TRBD1 (6 bases). V was clipped by 2 bases and J by 2 bases, with 9 bases between them. From germline, CDR1 is ENHRY and CDR2 SYGVKD. CDR3 length: 14 amino acids. The CDR3 DNA reads TGTGCCATCAGTGAGAACAGGGCCAACTATGGCTACACCTTC. The encoded protein is CAISENRANYGYTF.

In its sample, this clone was seen once. The chain is built from TRBV6-5 and TRBJ2-2; TRBD1 matches 8 bases. Germline lookup yields CDR1 MNHEY and CDR2 SVGAGI. The CDR3 sequence is 15 residues long. Trimming cost V 4 bases and J 6 bases; bases outside gene matches: 7. The CDR3 DNA follows: TGTGCCAGCAGTTCGAGCAGGGGGCGGGCCGGGGAGCTGTTTTTT. Translation: CASSSSRGRAGELFF.

The J gene is TRBJ1-1, the V gene TRBV5-1; TRBD1 matches 8 bases. From germline, CDR1 is SGHRS and CDR2 YFSETQ. The CDR3 is 14 amino acids. V dropped 3 bases and J dropped 4; count of bases not matched to a gene: 5. The CDR3 is CASSSRTGGTEAFF. The CDR3 DNA is TGCGCCAGCAGCTCTAGAACAGGGGGCACTGAAGCTTTCTTT.

V gene TRBV7-9 combines with J gene TRBJ1-6; 7 bases fit TRBD1. The trim removed 0 bases at V and 10 bases at J, leaving 6 bases unmatched. The CDR3 totals 15 residues. The germline V gene has CDR1 SEHNR and CDR2 FQNEAQ (reference sequence). CDR3 region: CASSLARGSGSPLHF. The CDR3 DNA reads TGTGCCAGCAGCTTAGCCAGGGGGTCGGGGTCACCCCTCCACTTT.

The chain has TRBV4-1 and TRBJ2-5; weak D call: TRBD1 (6 bases). The CDR3 loop spans 16 amino acids. Deletions cut 0 bases from V and 4 bases from J, with 15 bases between. CDR1 and CDR2 from the germline V gene are MGHRA and YSYEKL. The CDR3 protein is CASSQDGIRGSETQYF. CDR3 in DNA: TGCGCCAGCAGCCAAGATGGGATTAGGGGGTCAGAGACCCAGTACTTC.

This chain connects TRBV6-5 to TRBJ2-6; tentative D call: TRBD1 (5 bases). CDR1 is MNHEY, CDR2 SVGAGI, per germline. V was trimmed by 6 bases and J by 0 bases, leaving 9 bases between them. The CDR3 is 15 residues long. In DNA form, the CDR3 reads TGTGCCAGCAGGACAGTTTACTCTGGGGCCAACGTCCTGACTTTC. This gives the protein CASRTVYSGANVLTF.

J is TRBJ1-5 and V is TRBV30, with a tentative D call TRBD1 (6 bases). The CDR3 has 14 amino acids. The V gene lost 3 bases and the J gene lost 0 bases, with 9 bases spanning the gap. Germline CDR1 GTSNPN, CDR2 SVGIG (reference sequence). The CDR3 loop reads CAWSTGISNQPQHF. The DNA of the CDR3 is TGTGCCTGGAGCACAGGGATTAGCAATCAGCCCCAGCATTTT.

CDR3 nucleotide sequence: TGTGCCAGCCAGAAGGGCCAAGGGAGATACTACGAGCAGTACGTC. It is translated as CASQKGQGRYYEQYV. The gene calls are TRBV6-5 and TRBJ2-7, with a possible D match to TRBD2 (5 bases). The germline V and J ends were trimmed by 8 bases and 3 bases, with 20 bases remaining between them. Germline loops: CDR1 MNHEY, CDR2 SVGAGI. The CDR3 has 15 amino acids.

The CDR3 sequence: CASSLANRGYYGYTF. The CDR3 DNA follows: TGCGCCAGCAGCTTGGCCAACAGGGGCTACTATGGCTACACCTTC. This rearrangement joins TRBV5-1 to TRBJ1-2, with 7 nucleotides matching TRBD1. Germline CDR1 and CDR2: SGHRS and YFSETQ. V lost 0 bases, J lost 3 bases, and 5 bases stayed unmatched. CDR3 length: 15 residues.

This clone came up once. The CDR3 region is CASSPGKGLPTEAFF. As DNA, the CDR3 is TGCGCCAGCAGTCCGGGGAAGGGATTGCCCACTGAAGCTTTCTTT. The V gene is TRBV10-1, the J gene TRBJ1-1, with D uncertain. The V end was cut by 5 bases, the J end by 4 bases, with 17 bases between. CDR1 WNHNN and CDR2 SYGVQD come from the germline V gene (reference sequence). The CDR3 covers 15 residues.